Presented here are 18 T cell receptor beta chains from one specimen sequenced in a study of T cell repertoires in cytomegalovirus infection. The antigens these receptors bind are not known. MiXCR, run by TCRdb on the reads, gives a single entry per CDR3 protein. Of roughly 120,000 distinct CDR3 sequences in the sample, approximately 30% are singletons; the top ten hold 58%. Specimen: CD8+ T cells from cultured PBMCs, collected from culture after CMV antigen stimulation. These TCRs come from a human donor in good health (CMV status not recorded). Some clones in this sample may be carry-over from other donors' samples.

This clonotype was seen a few times. The chain combines TRBV9 with TRBJ2-5, with TRBD2 identical over 11 bases. Germline values: CDR1 SGDLS, CDR2 YYNGEE. This CDR3 has 15 amino acids. The trim removed 3 bases at V and 4 bases at J, leaving 5 bases unmatched. The CDR3 loop is CASSGSGGAGETQYF. DNA for the CDR3: TGTGCCAGCAGCGGTAGCGGGGGGGCGGGAGAGACCCAGTACTTC.

This clonotype has more than one count but fewer than ten. The rearrangement uses TRBV6-1 and TRBJ2-2; no definite D call. The CDR3 spans 14 residues. Germline V gives CDR1 MNHNS, CDR2 SASEGT. Trimming took off 2 bases at V and 1 base at J, with 5 bases between the two ends. The CDR3 sequence: CASSEMENTGELFF. CDR3 bases: TGTGCCAGCAGTGAAATGGAGAACACCGGGGAGCTGTTTTTT.

J is TRBJ2-3 and V is TRBV11-2, with 9 bases aligning to TRBD2. This CDR3 region has 15 residues. Germline trimming cut 4 bases from V and 4 bases from J; bases unmatched to any gene: 6. Germline CDR1 SGHAT, CDR2 FQNNGV. CDR3 sequence: CASSSGTSSADTQYF. The CDR3 bases are TGTGCCAGCAGCTCCGGGACTAGCTCAGCAGATACGCAGTATTTT.

This clonotype has ten or more counts. The chain recombines TRBV28 with TRBJ1-1; 7 nucleotides line up with TRBD1. CDR1 MDHEN and CDR2 SYDVKM come from the germline V gene. The J segment lost 8 bases and the V segment lost 6 bases, leaving 6 bases of the junction unmatched. The CDR3 runs to 12 residues. The CDR3 spells CASRSTGLEAFF. CDR3 coding DNA: TGTGCCAGCAGATCGACAGGGTTAGAAGCTTTCTTT. Full variable domain (remainder filled in from reference TRBV28 and TRBJ1-1): DVKVTQSSRYLVKRTGEKVFLECVQDMDHENMFWYRQDPGLGLRLIYFSYDVKMKEKGDIPEGYSVSREKKERFSLILESASTNQTSMYLCASRSTGLEAFFGQGTRLTVV.

The genes are TRBV4-2 and TRBJ2-7; 15 positions agree with TRBD2. Per germline, CDR1 LGHNA and CDR2 YNFKEQ. The CDR3 runs 18 residues. The ends lost 0 bases at V and 4 bases at J; junction bases unmatched: 7. CDR3 nucleotides: TGTGCCAGCAGCCAAGACCCCGGACTAGCGGGGGGGCAGTACGAGCAGTACTTC. Protein: CASSQDPGLAGGQYEQYF.

This clonotype was detected only once. The genes are TRBV11-1 and TRBJ2-5; no definite D call. Germline loops: CDR1 SGHAT, CDR2 FQDESV (reference sequence). The CDR3 runs to 13 residues. V shed 4 bases and J shed 5 bases, with 11 bases lying between them. For the CDR3, the DNA is TGTGCCAGCAGCTCCAGTATCCGGGAGACCCAGTACTTC. Encoded protein: CASSSSIRETQYF.

The chain couples TRBV20-1 to TRBJ1-4; D unclear. Germline-derived CDR1 and CDR2 are DFQATT and SNEGSKA (reference sequence). The CDR3 is 14 amino acids. The germline V and J ends were trimmed by 6 bases and 8 bases, with 19 bases remaining between them. This CDR3 reads CSATAPSTPEKLFF. The CDR3 bases are TGCAGTGCGACGGCGCCGTCCACACCAGAAAAACTGTTTTTT.

The chain links TRBV12-3 or TRBV12-4 to TRBJ2-5, with 10 bases lining up with TRBD2. This CDR3 contains 13 residues. V was clipped by 5 bases and J by 11 bases; unmatched bases: 8. This CDR3 reads CASSNSGGPYQYF. In DNA form, the CDR3 reads TGTGCCAGCAGTAATAGCGGGGGGCCCTATCAGTACTTC.

The sample holds many counts of this clonotype. The chain employs TRBV6-1 and TRBJ2-5, with a tentative D call TRBD1 (6 bases). The V gene's germline CDR1 is MNHNS and CDR2 SASEGT. The length of the CDR3 is 16 residues. V dropped 7 bases and J dropped 0 bases, with 18 bases sitting between them. CDR3 nucleotide sequence: TGTGCCAGCACCGCAGGGGCAGGGCCATACCAAGAGACCCAGTACTTC. It specifies CASTAGAGPYQETQYF.

This clonotype was picked up many times. This chain connects TRBV7-8 to TRBJ1-5, with a tentative D call TRBD1 (5 bases). This CDR3 is 15 amino acids long. The V gene lost 1 base and the J gene lost 6 bases, with 13 bases spanning the gap. Germline V gene data show CDR1 as SGHVS and CDR2 as FQNEAQ. The CDR3 DNA follows: TGTGCCAGCAGCTTAGTGGGGGGGAGCTTTCAGCCCCAGCATTTT. This translates into CASSLVGGSFQPQHF.

There are a few counts of this clonotype. The chain is built from TRBV5-6 and TRBJ2-5, with 8 bases lining up with TRBD1. J lost 7 bases, V lost 2 bases, and 4 bases had no gene match. The CDR3 is 13 residues long. The germline CDR1 and CDR2 sequences are SGHDT and YYEEEE. CDR3 coding DNA: TGTGCCAGCAGCTTTACAGGGGGAGTGACCCAGTACTTC. Translating gives CASSFTGGVTQYF. The entire variable domain, with the rest obtained from reference TRBV5-6 and TRBJ2-5, is as follows: DAGVTQSPTHLIKTRGQQVTLRCSPKSGHDTVSWYQQALGQGPQFIFQYYEEEERQRGNFPDRFSGHQFPNYSSELNVNALLLGDSALYLCASSFTGGVTQYFGPGTRLLVL.

The rearrangement joins TRBV4-1 to TRBJ1-5, with D hard to call. V lost 0 bases to trimming and J lost 0 bases, with 6 bases between them. CDR1 MGHRA and CDR2 YSYEKL come from the germline V gene. The CDR3 is 15 residues long. CDR3 sequence reads: CASSQEGSSNQPQHF. The DNA for the CDR3 is TGCGCCAGCAGCCAAGAAGGCAGTAGCAATCAGCCCCAGCATTTT.

This chain joins TRBV20-1 and TRBJ1-1; TRBD1 might be the D (5 bases). V was clipped by 6 bases and J by 4 bases, with 12 bases between them. Germline CDR1 reads DFQATT; CDR2 reads SNEGSKA (reference sequence). The CDR3 runs 12 residues. The CDR3 sequence is CSAQGRATEAFF. In nucleotides, the CDR3 is TGCAGTGCCCAGGGAAGGGCCACTGAAGCTTTCTTT.

This sequence joins TRBV4-3 and TRBJ2-7; the D call may be TRBD1 or TRBD2 (5 bases each). The V gene lost 0 bases and the J gene lost 2 bases, with 23 bases spanning the gap. CDR3 length: 19 amino acids. Germline V gene sequence: CDR1 LGHNA, CDR2 YSLEER. The CDR3 DNA follows: TGCGCCAGCAGCCAAGATACGCCCGGGGCAATAGGCGGTGCCTACGAGCAGTACTTC. It codes for CASSQDTPGAIGGAYEQYF.

This clonotype was detected only a few times. The chain employs TRBV7-9 and TRBJ2-3; D is undetermined. V lost 6 bases, J lost 5 bases, and 18 bases lay in between. Germline loops: CDR1 SEHNR, CDR2 FQNEAQ (reference sequence). The CDR3 has 15 residues. DNA of the CDR3: TGTGCCAGCAGTTCATCAGGACCAACCCAAGATACGCAGTATTTT. Amino acid sequence: CASSSSGPTQDTQYF.

The chain couples TRBV10-3 to TRBJ2-7; 8 bases are a match to TRBD1. V lost 10 bases to trimming and J lost 6 bases; unmatched junction nucleotides: 17. The CDR3 extends over 15 amino acids. Germline V gene data show CDR1 as ENHRY and CDR2 as SYGVKD. The CDR3 protein is CATTRGTGGLSEQYF. In DNA form, the CDR3 reads TGTGCCACAACCCGAGGGACAGGAGGCCTTAGCGAGCAGTACTTC.

This clonotype has only a few counts. The chain is built from TRBV20-1 and TRBJ2-3, with TRBD2 matching over 12 bases. The CDR3 consists of 16 residues. V lost 5 bases and J lost 1; bases outside the gene matches: 7. Germline V gene lookup returns CDR1 DFQATT and CDR2 SNEGSKA (reference sequence). For the CDR3, the DNA is TGCAGTGCTTTACCGGGACTAGCGGGTGGCACAGATACGCAGTATTTT. It encodes CSALPGLAGGTDTQYF.

V and J are TRBV7-9 and TRBJ2-1; 7 bases align to TRBD2. Germline trimming cut 4 bases from V and 9 bases from J; bases unmatched to any gene: 12. The CDR3 totals 15 residues. The germline gives CDR1 SEHNR, CDR2 FQNEAQ (reference sequence). The CDR3 spells CASSSPTSESFEQFF. The DNA for the CDR3 is TGTGCCAGCAGCTCCCCCACTAGCGAGTCATTTGAGCAGTTCTTC.